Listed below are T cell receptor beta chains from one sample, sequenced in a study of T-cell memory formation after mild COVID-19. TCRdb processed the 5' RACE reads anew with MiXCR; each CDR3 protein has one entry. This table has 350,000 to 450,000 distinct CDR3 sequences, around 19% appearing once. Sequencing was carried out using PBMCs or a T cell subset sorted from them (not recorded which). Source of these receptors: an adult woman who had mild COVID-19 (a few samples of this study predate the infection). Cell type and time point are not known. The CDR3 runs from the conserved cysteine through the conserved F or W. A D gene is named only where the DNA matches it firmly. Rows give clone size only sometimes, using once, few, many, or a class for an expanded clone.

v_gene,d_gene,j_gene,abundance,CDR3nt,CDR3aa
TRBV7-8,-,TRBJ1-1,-,TGTGCCAGCAGCTTAATGTTATCCGGGCAGACTGAAGCTTTCTTT,CASSLMLSGQTEAFF
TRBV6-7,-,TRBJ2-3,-,TGTGCCAGCAGTGACGTACCGGGCCCTCGAGGCGATACGCAGTATTTT,CASSDVPGPRGDTQYF
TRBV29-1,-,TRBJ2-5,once,TGCAGCGGGGGACCGCCGGAGACCCAGTACTTC,CSGGPPETQYF
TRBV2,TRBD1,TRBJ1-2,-,TGTGCCAGCGGACAGGGGGAAGGTGGCTACACCTTC,CASGQGEGGYTF
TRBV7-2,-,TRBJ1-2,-,TGTGCCAGCAGCCTAAAAGTGCAGGGGAGGTGGTATGGCGAAAACTATGGCTACACCTTC,CASSLKVQGRWYGENYGYTF
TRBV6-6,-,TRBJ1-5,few,TGTGCCAGCAGTTACTGGACCTCTCTTCAGCCCCAGCATTTT,CASSYWTSLQPQHF
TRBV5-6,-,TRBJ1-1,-,TGTGCCAGCAGCCAGGGACCCATAGGCACTGAAGCTTTCTTT,CASSQGPIGTEAFF
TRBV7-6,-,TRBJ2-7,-,TGTGCCAGCAGCTTAGCGGGGGAGGCTTACGAGCAGTACTTC,CASSLAGEAYEQYF
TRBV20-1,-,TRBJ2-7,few,TGCAGTGCTAGCGGTGACGGGGCCTACGAGCAGTACTTC,CSASGDGAYEQYF
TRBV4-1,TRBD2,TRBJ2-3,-,TGCGCCAGCAGCCAAGATCCCGGGGGGACGCGCACAGATACGCAGTATTTT,CASSQDPGGTRTDTQYF
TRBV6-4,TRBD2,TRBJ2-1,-,TGTGCCAGCAGCAGCCTAGCGGGAGTGGGCGGGCAGTTCTTC,CASSSLAGVGGQFF
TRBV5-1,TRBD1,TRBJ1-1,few,TGCGCCAGCAGCTTTCAGGGGGCGGAGGAAGCTTTCTTT,CASSFQGAEEAFF
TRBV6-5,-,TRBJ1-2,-,TGTGCCAGCAGTTTTGGGGGCGGTGGCTACACCTTC,CASSFGGGGYTF
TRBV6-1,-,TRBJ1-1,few,TGTGCCAGCAGTGAAGCGCTTTTTAGGGACAACACTGAAGCTTTCTTT,CASSEALFRDNTEAFF
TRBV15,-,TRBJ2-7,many,TGTGCCACCAGCAGAGTACCGGGGACAACCTCCTACGAGCAGTACTTC,CATSRVPGTTSYEQYF
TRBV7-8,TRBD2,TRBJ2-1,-,TGTGCCAGCAGAGGACTAGCGGGGCCAACCCGTGATGAGCAGTTCTTC,CASRGLAGPTRDEQFF
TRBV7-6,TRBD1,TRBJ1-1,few,TGTGCCAGCAGTCATGGACAGGGTGAAGCTTTCTTT,CASSHGQGEAFF
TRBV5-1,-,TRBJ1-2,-,TGCGCCAGCAGCTTGGCCCCAGTAGGTGCCTATGGCTACACCTTC,CASSLAPVGAYGYTF
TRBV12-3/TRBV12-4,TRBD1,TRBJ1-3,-,TGTGCCAGCAGTTTGCCCCAAACAGGGGTATCGGGAAACACCATATATTTT,CASSLPQTGVSGNTIYF
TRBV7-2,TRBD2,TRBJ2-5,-,TGTGCCAGCAGCCGCGGGGGGCTCGAGACCCAGTACTTC,CASSRGGLETQYF
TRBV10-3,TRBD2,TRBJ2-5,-,TGTGCCATCAGTATCTGGGACTACCGAGAAGAGACCCAGTACTTC,CAISIWDYREETQYF
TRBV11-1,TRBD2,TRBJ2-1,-,TGTGCCAGCAGCCAACGAGGCGGGAGGGACAATGAGCAGTTCTTC,CASSQRGGRDNEQFF
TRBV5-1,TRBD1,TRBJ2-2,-,TGCGCCAGCGGGCCGACAGGGGGCGGCACCGGGGAGCTGTTTTTT,CASGPTGGGTGELFF
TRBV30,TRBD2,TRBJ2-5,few,TGTGCCTGGAGTCCGGGGACTATAGAGACCCAGTACTTC,CAWSPGTIETQYF
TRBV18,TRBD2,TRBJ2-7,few,TGTGCCAGCTCACCCTCCATAGCGGGAGGAGCCTACGAGCAGTACTTC,CASSPSIAGGAYEQYF
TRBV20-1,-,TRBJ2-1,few,TGCAGTGCACCTAGGAACGGGGCCCATGAGCAGTTCTTC,CSAPRNGAHEQFF
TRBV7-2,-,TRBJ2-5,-,TGTGCCAGCAGCTCTAGCAGAGAGACCCAGTACTTC,CASSSSRETQYF
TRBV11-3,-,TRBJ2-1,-,TGTGCCAGCAGCCCGGAGGACGGTTCGTACAATGAGCAGTTCTTC,CASSPEDGSYNEQFF
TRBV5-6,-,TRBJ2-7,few,TGTGCCAGCACCACCGGGACGGGGCCCTTTCTCCCGTTCTACGAGCAGTACTTC,CASTTGTGPFLPFYEQYF
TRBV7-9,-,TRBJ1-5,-,TGTGCCAGCAGCTTCGCACCTCAGGGGTCCCAGCATTTT,CASSFAPQGSQHF
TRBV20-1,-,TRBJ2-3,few,TGCAGTGCTACAAGGACAAATACAGATACGCAGTATTTT,CSATRTNTDTQYF
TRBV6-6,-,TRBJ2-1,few,TGTGCCAGCGGGACGCGGAGGGGGGAGCAGTTCTTC,CASGTRRGEQFF
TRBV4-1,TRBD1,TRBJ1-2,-,TGCGCCAGCAGCCAAGTTGGGGACAGGGTGACTGGCTACACCTTC,CASSQVGDRVTGYTF
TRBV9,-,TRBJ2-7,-,TGTGCCAGCAGCGTAGGAGAACAGCTCGTCTACGAGCAGTACTTC,CASSVGEQLVYEQYF
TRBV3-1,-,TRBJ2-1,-,TGTGCCAGCAGCCGACTAGGGGAAGGCAATGAGCAGTTCTTC,CASSRLGEGNEQFF
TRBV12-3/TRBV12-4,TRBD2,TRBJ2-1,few,TGTGCCAGCAGTCCATACCGGGAGGACAATGAGCAGTTCTTC,CASSPYREDNEQFF
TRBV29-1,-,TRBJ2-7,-,TGCAGCGCCACAAGGGGAGACGAGCAGTACTTC,CSATRGDEQYF
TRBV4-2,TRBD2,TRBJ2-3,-,TGTGCCAGCAGCATGGGGACTAGCGGGAGGGCCATGGATACGCAGTATTTT,CASSMGTSGRAMDTQYF
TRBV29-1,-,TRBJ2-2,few,TGCAGCGTTAGGGTGCCAGCCGGGGAGCTGTTTTTT,CSVRVPAGELFF
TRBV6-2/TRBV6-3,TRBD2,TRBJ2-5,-,TGTGCCAGCAGGACTAGCGGGAGAGAGACCCAGTACTTC,CASRTSGRETQYF
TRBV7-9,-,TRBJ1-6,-,TGTGCCAGCAGCTTACCGGGACAAGGCGGTTCACCCCTCCACTTT,CASSLPGQGGSPLHF
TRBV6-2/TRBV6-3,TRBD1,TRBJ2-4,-,TGTGCCAGCAGTTACGGGGACAGGGGAAACATTCAGTACTTC,CASSYGDRGNIQYF
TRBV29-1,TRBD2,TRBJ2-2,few,TGCAGCGTCGGGAGGACTAGCGGTAACACCGGGGAGCTGTTTTTT,CSVGRTSGNTGELFF
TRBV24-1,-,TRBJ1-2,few,TGTGCCACCAGCCCCGGGACCCATGGCTACACCTTC,CATSPGTHGYTF